Given below is one T cell receptor (beta chain) in context. Its matching antigen is unknown. This entry is derived from a study of shared clonotypes between healthy human individuals. General study findings and limits: Generally, naive subsets (rather than memory subsets) showed larger estimated richness. Few donors restricted represented genetic and exposure-history diversity.

Replicate sorted-subset PCRs were loaded with around 220 ng DNA, 31,000 or so T cell genomes. TCRdb's copy holds only in-frame clones and misses some; the assay was immunoSEQ multiplex PCR. This table has 2 million to 2.5 million clones, under 95% appearing once. The CDR3 length is 14 residues. V lost 3 bases to trimming and J lost 3 bases, with 12 bases between them. Germline V lookup: CDR1 SGDLS, CDR2 YYNGEE. It was CD45RO-negative cells, positively selected for CCR7, that made up naive CD8 cells, with terminally differentiated effector memory CD45RA+ cells excluded. All donors were healthy HIV-negative adults lacking recent acute infections or vaccinations.

Sequencing was carried out using naive CD8+ T cells from PBMCs. This receptor was obtained from a man between 18 and 35 years old in good health. Some clones in this sample may be carry-over from other donors' samples. V and J are TRBV9 and TRBJ1-2; the D is unclear. This chain's CDR3 is CASSGAGPDYGYTF. CDR3 nucleotides: TGTGCCAGCAGCGGCGCCGGGCCAGACTATGGCTACACCTTC.